This T cell receptor beta chain was observed in a study of blood T cell repertoires in COVID-19. Per the original methods: Amplifying reference gene primers gave estimates of nucleated cell counts. Method: immunoSEQ multiplex PCR; TCRdb's copy keeps in-frame clones and lacks some. V and J calls and clone size come straight from that table; D and trimming were deduced from the DNA. The sample records some 280,000 clones, around 90% being singletons. Germline assignment: CDR1 MNHEY and CDR2 SVGEGT. Trimming removed 5 bases from V and 0 bases from J, with 8 bases in between. The CDR3 spans 14 residues. The sequencing input was peripheral blood. This receptor was obtained from a woman aged 40 to 49 who had recovered from COVID-19. V and J are TRBV6-2 or TRBV6-3 and TRBJ1-5; TRBD1 is a possible D gene (6 bases). As DNA, the CDR3 is TGTGCCAGCAGTGACAGGAATAGCAATCAGCCCCAGCATTTT. As protein: CASSDRNSNQPQHF.